The 10 T cell receptor beta chains below all came from one sample that was sequenced in a study of OX40 agonist ivuxolimab in advanced cancers. The method was immunoSEQ multiplex PCR; TCRdb's version includes in-frame clones alone and lacks a portion of them. The sample records about 21,000 clones, approximately 90% being singletons. Sequencing used CD4+ or CD8+ T cells sorted from blood, obtained in a trial of the OX40 agonist ivuxolimab. The receptor set was obtained from an adult with an advanced solid tumor such as melanoma, head and neck, liver or kidney cancer.

The V gene is TRBV4-1, the J gene TRBJ1-2; no reliable D call. V lost 1 base to trimming and J lost 8 bases, with 17 bases between them. Germline CDR1 is MGHRA and CDR2 is YSYEKL. The CDR3 runs to 15 residues. CDR3 loop: CASSQVGFFEDGYTF. The CDR3 bases are TGCGCCAGCAGCCAAGTTGGGTTTTTTGAGGACGGCTACACCTTC.

The chain uses TRBV6-5 and TRBJ2-1; 13 bases fit TRBD2. Trimming cost V 6 bases and J 6 bases; bases outside gene matches: 5. The CDR3 contains 15 residues. CDR1 is MNHEY and CDR2 is SVGAGI in the germline V gene. CDR3 DNA: TGTGCCAGCAGCAAACTAGCGGGAGGGTTCAATGAGCAGTTCTTC. Its translation is CASSKLAGGFNEQFF.

V is TRBV7-3 and J is TRBJ2-2, with TRBD2 matching over 11 bases. CDR3 length: 18 amino acids. With 0 bases clipped from V and 4 bases from J, the junction kept 7 bases outside the gene matches. Germline-derived CDR1 and CDR2 are SGHTA and FQGTGA. In DNA, the CDR3 is TGTGCCAGCAGCTTAACGCCCGGGACTAGCGGAATCACCGGGGAGCTGTTTTTT. It is translated as CASSLTPGTSGITGELFF.

CDR3 nucleotides: TGTGCCAGCTTCGGCGAGCTGGGTGAGCAGTTCTTC. Translation gives CASFGELGEQFF. The chain links TRBV6-5 to TRBJ2-1, with D hard to call. The CDR3 totals 12 residues. CDR1 and CDR2 (germline): MNHEY, SVGAGI. V was cut by 8 bases and J by 9 bases, with 14 bases left in between.

The chain couples TRBV6-1 to TRBJ2-3, with D possibly being TRBD2 (6 bases). Between the trimmed V and J ends, which lost 8 bases and 0 bases, there was a span of 12 bases. Germline V gene data show CDR1 as MNHNS and CDR2 as SASEGT. CDR3 size: 14 residues. In DNA form, the CDR3 reads TGTGCCAGCGACGCTAGCGTCAGCACAGATACGCAGTATTTT. This codes for CASDASVSTDTQYF.

This sequence joins TRBV11-2 and TRBJ2-5; 15 bases are shared with TRBD2. This CDR3 is built from 18 residues. V lost 3 bases to trimming and J lost 7 bases; unmatched junction nucleotides: 12. Germline V gene sequence: CDR1 SGHAT, CDR2 FQNNGV. This chain's CDR3 is CASSFEGLAGGPGGTQYF. CDR3 in DNA: TGTGCCAGCAGCTTTGAGGGACTAGCGGGAGGTCCCGGTGGGACCCAGTACTTC. The full variable domain, its missing parts supplied by reference TRBV11-2 and TRBJ2-5, is EAGVAQSPRYKIIEKRQSVAFWCNPISGHATLYWYQQILGQGPKLLIQFQNNGVVDDSQLPKDRFSAERLKGVDSTLKIQPAKLEDSAVYLCASSFEGLAGGPGGTQYFGPGTRLLVL.

Only one count was recorded for this clone. The chain links TRBV27 to TRBJ1-1; weak D call: TRBD1 (6 bases). The V gene lost 0 bases and the J gene lost 1 base, with 9 bases spanning the gap. CDR3 length equals 15 residues. The germline gives CDR1 MNHEY, CDR2 SMNVEV (reference sequence). The CDR3 bases are TGTGCCAGCAGTTTATCCCTGACAGGGAACACTGAAGCTTTCTTT. Protein sequence: CASSLSLTGNTEAFF.

The chain joins TRBV19 to TRBJ1-6; D call uncertain. CDR3 length: 15 residues. CDR1 and CDR2 (germline): LNHDA, SQIVND (reference sequence). V was cut by 5 bases and J by 0 bases, with 8 bases left in between. The CDR3 here is CASSFQTSYNSPLHF. In DNA, the CDR3 is TGTGCCAGTAGTTTTCAGACCTCCTATAATTCACCCCTCCACTTT.

The chain joins TRBV2 to TRBJ1-2, with D maybe TRBD1 (5 bases). V dropped 8 bases and J dropped 3 bases, with 10 bases sitting between them. CDR3 size: 12 residues. The germline CDR1 and CDR2 sequences are SNHLY and FYNNEI. The CDR3 region has the DNA TGTGCCAGCCGGGGACCTTACTATGGCTACACCTTC. Its protein is CASRGPYYGYTF.

The chain uses TRBV23-1 and TRBJ1-1; TRBD1 matches at 7 bases. TRBV23-1 is treated as an ORF (open reading frame) with a function not yet certain. CDR3 length: 14 amino acids. J was trimmed by 0 bases and V by 7 bases; bases with no gene match: 5. DNA for the CDR3: TGCGCCAGCACTCCAGGGGGGGTGAACACTGAAGCTTTCTTT. Its protein product is CASTPGGVNTEAFF.